Shown below are 10 T cell receptor beta chains from a single sample sequenced in a study of blood T cell repertoires in COVID-19. Produced via immunoSEQ multiplex PCR; TCRdb's table is partial and in-frame only. The sample gives fewer than 450,000 clones, about nine tenths of which show up once; roughly 6.6% is in the top ten. Sample: peripheral blood. These receptors originate from a woman aged 70 to 79 with COVID-19, enrolled during active disease.

The chain joins TRBV6-2 or TRBV6-3 to TRBJ1-5; possible D gene TRBD1, 6 bases. The germline CDR1 and CDR2 sequences are MNHEY and SVGEGT. Trimming took off 4 bases at V and 2 bases at J, with 12 bases between the two ends. The CDR3 has 15 residues. The CDR3 region has the DNA TGTGCCAGCAGTTTCCAGGGGTTCGGCAATCAGCCCCAGCATTTT. This codes for CASSFQGFGNQPQHF.

This clone appeared once. The chain is built from TRBV14 and TRBJ1-1; D might be TRBD1 (6 bases). Germline V gene sequence: CDR1 SGHDN, CDR2 FVKESK. There are 15 residues in the CDR3. V dropped 4 bases and J dropped 1 base, with 13 bases sitting between them. The CDR3 sequence is CASSRRDTRNTEAFF. The CDR3 region has the DNA TGTGCCAGCAGCCGTAGGGACACCCGGAACACTGAAGCTTTCTTT.

CDR3 DNA sequence: TGTGCCAGCAGGATGACAGGGAACACTGAAGCTTTCTTT. Translating it yields CASRMTGNTEAFF. The chain combines TRBV6-5 with TRBJ1-1; a weak D match, TRBD1 (6 bases). This CDR3 is built from 13 residues. V lost 6 bases and J lost 1, with 9 bases in between. Looked up from germline, CDR1 is MNHEY and CDR2 is SVGAGI.

This chain links TRBV10-3 with TRBJ2-3; 10 nucleotides align to TRBD1. The germline V gene encodes CDR1 ENHRY and CDR2 SYGVKD. Trimming cost V 4 bases and J 3 bases; bases outside gene matches: 4. The CDR3 is made up of 15 amino acids. DNA for the CDR3: TGTGCCATCAGTGCCGGGACAGGGGAGACAGATACGCAGTATTTT. Translated: CAISAGTGETDTQYF.

This chain uses TRBV10-3 with TRBJ1-1, with D possibly TRBD1 on 5 matching bases. Trimming cost V 10 bases and J 1 base, with 19 bases left between them. Looked up from germline, CDR1 is ENHRY and CDR2 is SYGVKD. The CDR3 runs to 15 residues. The CDR3 DNA is TGTGCCACCACAAGGGGATCGGGTAAGAACACTGAAGCTTTCTTT. This gives the protein CATTRGSGKNTEAFF.

The rearrangement uses TRBV19 and TRBJ1-6; a possible D gene is TRBD1 (6 bases). There are 18 residues in the CDR3. Between the trimmed V and J ends, which lost 5 bases and 4 bases, there was a span of 21 bases. Germline lookup yields CDR1 LNHDA and CDR2 SQIVND (reference sequence). CDR3 amino acids: CASSPGNRVSGYNSPLHF. The CDR3 nucleotides are TGTGCCAGTAGTCCTGGAAACAGGGTATCGGGTTATAATTCACCCCTCCACTTT.

The J gene is TRBJ1-2, the V gene TRBV4-2, with a tentative D call TRBD1 (5 bases). The CDR3 runs to 16 residues. V lost 0 bases and J 4 bases, leaving 15 bases between the germline ends. Per germline, CDR1 LGHNA and CDR2 YNFKEQ. The chain's CDR3 is CASSQDGAGHLYGYTF. The CDR3 DNA follows: TGTGCCAGCAGCCAAGATGGGGCAGGACACCTCTATGGCTACACCTTC.

This clone was seen a single time. V and J are TRBV7-2 and TRBJ2-3, with 9 bases fitting TRBD2. The CDR3 covers 17 residues. Trimming took 2 bases from V and 2 from J; bases not matched to a gene: 8. CDR1 and CDR2 (germline): SGHTA, FQGNSA. The CDR3 region has the DNA TGTGCCAGCAGCTTATTGTCTAAGCGGGGGGACACAGATACGCAGTATTTT. Translating it yields CASSLLSKRGDTDTQYF.

The chain links TRBV30 to TRBJ1-1; D gene ambiguous. CDR3 length: 12 residues. V shed 6 bases and J shed 1 base, with 9 bases lying between them. Looked up from germline, CDR1 is GTSNPN and CDR2 is SVGIG (reference sequence). The CDR3: CACPTENTEAFF. CDR3 sequence (DNA): TGTGCCTGCCCCACAGAGAACACTGAAGCTTTCTTT.

V usage is TRBV7-2 and J usage is TRBJ2-5, with TRBD2 identical over 8 bases. The CDR3 spans 13 residues. V lost 6 bases, J lost 3 bases, and 3 bases stayed unmatched. The germline V gene has CDR1 SGHTA and CDR2 FQGNSA. CDR3 DNA: TGTGCCAGCAGTCCAGCGGGGGAAGAGACCCAGTACTTC. It yields the protein CASSPAGEETQYF.